The 14 T cell receptor beta chains in this list originate from one sample, sequenced in a study of spatial heterogeneity in lung cancer (dated by TCRdb to the late 2010s). Reading the label with the study, this specimen's time point is: sample taken at primary tumor resection. Whole RNA extracted from tumor and nontumor lung tissue, or from cryopreserved PBMC samples, was used for TCR sequencing without cell sorting. Library creation used 5' RACE. The instrument was a NextSeq 500. Using fastp trimming at Q25 and MiXCR clonotype assembly, TCRdb reanalyzed the public sequencing data and kept in-frame beta chains. Identical CDR3 protein sequences are pooled into one entry, listed with their most common genes and DNA. In all, the sample holds 45,000 or so distinct CDR3 sequences, and about 11% of those were seen once. The top ten clones comprise 42% of the sample. The sequenced sample was PBMCs, obtained at surgery. Receptor source: a female donor with early-stage non-small cell lung cancer.

This rearrangement joins TRBV12-3 or TRBV12-4 to TRBJ1-6; 8 bases align to TRBD1. Germline trimming cut 5 bases from V and 9 bases from J; bases unmatched to any gene: 12. CDR3 length equals 16 residues. The CDR3 DNA reads TGTGCCAGCAGTACCGGACAGGGTCGGGTCGGTTCACCCCTCCACTTT. The encoded protein is CASSTGQGRVGSPLHF.

The genes are TRBV20-1 and TRBJ1-5; D perhaps matches TRBD1 (5 bases). This CDR3 is built from 12 residues. The germline gives CDR1 DFQATT, CDR2 SNEGSKA (reference sequence). Trimming removed 3 bases at V and 4 bases at J, with 7 bases between. The DNA of the CDR3 is TGCAGTGCTAGGGGGGGAAATCAGCCCCAGCATTTT. Amino acid sequence: CSARGGNQPQHF.

The chain combines TRBV5-1 with TRBJ2-1; D uncertain. CDR1 SGHRS and CDR2 YFSETQ come from the germline V gene. Trimming cost V 0 bases and J 6 bases, with 10 bases left between them. The length of the CDR3 is 14 residues. CDR3: CASSLVVSLNEQFF. Written as DNA, the CDR3 is TGCGCCAGCAGCTTGGTTGTCTCCCTCAATGAGCAGTTCTTC.

The DNA of the CDR3 is TGTGCCAGCAGTCCCCCCAGGTACTACGAGCAGTACTTC. It specifies CASSPPRYYEQYF. The chain carries TRBV28 and TRBJ2-7; D is unclear. This CDR3 has 13 amino acids. Trimming removed 5 bases at V and 3 bases at J, with 11 bases between. Germline CDR1 is MDHEN and CDR2 is SYDVKM.

In its sample, this clonotype was seen a few times. The genes are TRBV20-1 and TRBJ2-3, with 9 bases fitting TRBD2. There are 16 residues in the CDR3. Germline V CDR1 and CDR2: DFQATT, SNEGSKA (reference sequence). With 3 bases clipped from V and 0 bases from J, the junction kept 7 bases outside the gene matches. CDR3 nucleotides: TGCAGTGCTAGTTTCGCCAGCGGGGGGAGCACAGATACGCAGTATTTT. It is translated as CSASFASGGSTDTQYF.

The chain couples TRBV2 to TRBJ2-7; either TRBD1 or TRBD2 may supply D (5 bases each). Per the germline V gene, CDR1 is SNHLY and CDR2 is FYNNEI. Trimming pared 6 bases from V and 7 bases from J, leaving 16 bases between. There are 13 residues in the CDR3. DNA of the CDR3: TGTGCCAGCAGCCCAAACGGGGCCGGGGAGCAGTACTTC. The encoded protein is CASSPNGAGEQYF.

The chain is built from TRBV4-2 and TRBJ2-3; 7 bases map to TRBD2. The V and J ends lost 1 base and 4 bases, in that order; junction bases with no gene match: 17. The germline gives CDR1 LGHNA, CDR2 YNFKEQ. There are 19 residues in the CDR3. The CDR3 protein is CASSQGRGRSGATPDTQYF. DNA of the CDR3: TGTGCCAGCAGCCAAGGGAGGGGAAGAAGCGGGGCGACCCCAGATACGCAGTATTTT.

V gene TRBV19 combines with J gene TRBJ2-2; D perhaps matches TRBD2 (6 bases). Trimming took 2 bases from V and 6 from J, leaving 19 bases between them. Germline assignment: CDR1 LNHDA and CDR2 SQIVND (reference sequence). The CDR3 runs to 17 residues. The DNA for the CDR3 is TGTGCCAGTAGTATAATAGGCGGGGCCGCGAATCCCGGGGAGCTGTTTTTT. Encoded protein: CASSIIGGAANPGELFF.

This clonotype was counted many times. The chain employs TRBV27 and TRBJ2-5; D may correspond to TRBD1 or TRBD2 (5 bases each). Per germline, CDR1 MNHEY and CDR2 SMNVEV (reference sequence). The CDR3 covers 14 residues. V lost 8 bases, J lost 1 base, and 14 bases lay in between. Here the CDR3 reads CASGLTGGQETQYF. CDR3 DNA: TGTGCCAGCGGCTTAACAGGAGGCCAAGAGACCCAGTACTTC.

This clonotype has a count of ten or more. V is TRBV12-3 or TRBV12-4 and J is TRBJ2-2; D tentatively reads TRBD1 or TRBD2 (6 bases each). This CDR3 region has 13 residues. V dropped 10 bases and J dropped 5 bases, with 14 bases sitting between them. The CDR3 spells CATRGGWTGELFF. CDR3 nucleotide sequence: TGTGCCACCCGAGGGGGGTGGACCGGGGAGCTGTTTTTT.

As concerns this clonotype: At one of its ends the junction is not consistent with the germline gene, which may arise from a read error. The chain employs TRBV14 and TRBJ1-2; perhaps TRBD1 as D (5 bases). The CDR3 is made up of 14 amino acids. Germline values: CDR1 SGHDN, CDR2 FVKESK. This CDR3 is CASSPVRRGTGDTF. The CDR3, as DNA: TGTGCCAGCAGCCCAGTACGGCGGGGGACTGGCGACACCTTC. The full variable domain, rest sourced from reference TRBV14 and TRBJ1-2, is EAGVTQFPSHSVIEKGQTVTLRCDPISGHDNLYWYRRVMGKEIKFLLHFVKESKQDESGMPNNRFLAERTGGTYSTLKVQPAELEDSGVYFCASSPVRRGTGDTFGSGTRLTVV.

J is TRBJ2-3 and V is TRBV6-6; 7 bases agree with TRBD2. The germline V gene has CDR1 MNHNY and CDR2 SVGAGI (reference sequence). V lost 4 bases and J lost 4; bases outside the gene matches: 11. The CDR3 is 16 residues long. The CDR3 nucleotides are TGTGCCAGCAGTTGCTCGGAGCGGGGAAACCCAGATACGCAGTATTTT. As protein: CASSCSERGNPDTQYF.

This clonotype was detected only a few times. The chain is built from TRBV18 and TRBJ2-7; D is uncertain. V shed 6 bases and J shed 7 bases, with 19 bases lying between them. CDR1 is KGHSH and CDR2 is LQKENI in the germline V gene. The CDR3 contains 14 residues. CDR3 loop: CASSSLTASGEQYF. For the CDR3, the DNA is TGTGCCAGCTCTAGTTTGACGGCCTCTGGGGAGCAGTACTTC.

The CDR3 loop reads CASSYGDKQKRTQYF. In DNA form, the CDR3 reads TGTGCCAGCAGTTACGGGGACAAACAGAAGAGAACCCAGTACTTC. The chain employs TRBV6-5 and TRBJ2-5; TRBD1 is a possible D gene (6 bases). Per germline, CDR1 MNHEY and CDR2 SVGAGI. This CDR3 spans 15 amino acids. V was trimmed by 2 bases and J by 8 bases, leaving 18 bases between them.